The 16 T cell receptor beta chains in this list originate from one sample, sequenced in a study of T cell responses to AZD1222 COVID-19 vaccine. TCRdb's table, derived via immunoSEQ multiplex PCR, lists solely in-frame clones and lacks some. Of 90,000 to 130,000 clones listed, over 85% are singletons. This specimen was peripheral blood, taken 28 days after the second AZD1222 dose. The receptors were sampled from an adult who received the AZD1222 COVID-19 vaccine.

The chain recombines TRBV12-3 or TRBV12-4 with TRBJ1-5; 7 bases line up with TRBD1. The CDR3 is made up of 13 amino acids. J was trimmed by 6 bases and V by 5 bases; bases with no gene match: 4. The CDR3 DNA is TGTGCCAGCAGTGTCGACAGGGTTCAGCCCCAGCATTTT. Protein: CASSVDRVQPQHF.

The chain recombines TRBV19 with TRBJ1-2; D not certain. Trimming removed 6 bases at V and 5 bases at J, with 19 bases between. CDR1 and CDR2 from the germline V gene are LNHDA and SQIVND (reference sequence). The CDR3 sequence is 15 residues long. The CDR3 region has the DNA TGTGCCAGTAGCGGAGGAAGGGAGAAGTGGTATGGCTACACCTTC. This codes for CASSGGREKWYGYTF.

The V and J genes are TRBV5-5 and TRBJ1-2, with unresolved D. Germline CDR1 reads SGHKS; CDR2 reads YYEKEE (reference sequence). The ends were cut back, 2 bases at V and 2 bases at J, with 13 bases in the middle. The CDR3 covers 15 residues. This CDR3 reads CASSFAPTDNYGYTF. CDR3 nucleotide sequence: TGTGCCAGCAGCTTTGCACCGACGGACAACTATGGCTACACCTTC.

The chain carries TRBV4-3 and TRBJ2-2; 9 nucleotides align to TRBD2. Per the germline V gene, CDR1 is LGHNA and CDR2 is YSLEER. V trimming: 6 bases; J trimming: 5 bases; junction bases outside the gene matches: 10. The CDR3 contains 16 residues. CDR3 protein: CASSRFSGGGTGELFF. Here the CDR3 DNA reads TGCGCCAGCAGTAGGTTTAGCGGGGGCGGGACCGGGGAGCTGTTTTTT.

J is TRBJ1-2 and V is TRBV10-1, with 10 bases fitting TRBD1. Germline V gene data show CDR1 as WNHNN and CDR2 as SYGVQD (reference sequence). CDR3 size: 14 residues. Losses at the gene ends were 10 bases for V and 5 bases for J; bases not matched to a gene: 10. The CDR3 sequence is CAIALGQGVYGYTF. In DNA, the CDR3 is TGCGCCATCGCCTTAGGACAGGGGGTTTATGGCTACACCTTC.

This clone was recorded once. Here the CDR3 DNA reads TGTGCCAGCAGTGATCCTGGAAACACCATATATTTT. Protein sequence: CASSDPGNTIYF. The genes are TRBV2 and TRBJ1-3; D not certain. The CDR3 consists of 12 residues. Trimming stripped 3 bases from V and 2 bases from J, with 2 bases between. Germline V lookup: CDR1 SNHLY, CDR2 FYNNEI.

V gene TRBV7-2 combines with J gene TRBJ2-2; maybe TRBD2 (5 bases). Trimming pared 5 bases from V and 6 bases from J, leaving 13 bases between. CDR1 and CDR2 (germline): SGHTA, FQGNSA. This CDR3 contains 14 residues. In DNA form, the CDR3 reads TGTGCCAGCAGCCCGTTTGGGAGACCCGGGGAGCTGTTTTTT. It codes for CASSPFGRPGELFF.

This sequence joins TRBV7-9 and TRBJ2-2; D perhaps matches TRBD2 (5 bases). Per germline, CDR1 SEHNR and CDR2 FQNEAQ (reference sequence). This CDR3 spans 14 amino acids. Trimming pared 6 bases from V and 5 bases from J, leaving 13 bases between. The CDR3 protein is CASSRTGRTGELFF. The CDR3 nucleotides read TGTGCCAGCAGTCGGACTGGCCGGACCGGGGAGCTGTTTTTT.

The V call is TRBV4-1, the J call TRBJ2-7; D is unclear. This CDR3 is 14 amino acids long. Germline CDR1 and CDR2: MGHRA and YSYEKL. V lost 1 base, J lost 5 bases, and 12 bases lay in between. The CDR3 is CASSQVGPRDEQYF. In DNA form, the CDR3 reads TGCGCCAGCAGCCAAGTCGGACCTAGGGACGAGCAGTACTTC.

The gene calls are TRBV15 and TRBJ2-4; no clear D gene. Germline lookup yields CDR1 LNHNV and CDR2 YYDKDF (reference sequence). Trimming cost V 0 bases and J 2 bases, with 8 bases left between them. The CDR3 is made up of 15 amino acids. DNA of the CDR3: TGTGCCACCAGCAGAGATCCCAGTCCCAAAAACATTCAGTACTTC. Protein sequence: CATSRDPSPKNIQYF.

The chain is built from TRBV6-5 and TRBJ2-7, with D possibly matching TRBD1 (8 bases). The germline gives CDR1 MNHEY, CDR2 SVGAGI. V lost 6 bases, J lost 2 bases, and 14 bases lay in between. The CDR3 extends over 14 amino acids. Written as DNA, the CDR3 is TGTGCCAGCAGAGTAACAGGGGGGGCCTACGAGCAGTACTTC. This sequence encodes CASRVTGGAYEQYF.

Concerning this clone itself: The limits of the CDR3 on the DNA are not certain, so only TCRdb's listed CDR3 is given. V is TRBV5-1 and J is TRBJ1-2. The germline CDR1 and CDR2 sequences are SGHRS and YFSETQ. The CDR3 has 11 residues if both end residues are counted. The CDR3: CASSFGAGYTF.

The gene calls are TRBV4-3 and TRBJ1-6, with D possibly TRBD1 on 5 matching bases. V was pared by 3 bases and J by 0 bases, with 9 bases between. The CDR3 is 16 residues long. CDR1 and CDR2 (germline): LGHNA, YSLEER. The CDR3 loop is CASSQLGPSYNSPLHF. As DNA, the CDR3 is TGCGCCAGCAGCCAGTTGGGACCCTCCTATAATTCACCCCTCCACTTT.

V usage is TRBV28 and J usage is TRBJ2-5; 7 bases align to TRBD1. Germline values: CDR1 MDHEN, CDR2 SYDVKM. After removal of 6 bases from V and 0 bases from J, the junction contained 7 bases not matched to a gene. The CDR3 runs 15 residues. The CDR3 bases are TGTGCCAGCAGCTCTGGGACAGCGTACCAAGAGACCCAGTACTTC. Its translation is CASSSGTAYQETQYF.

This clone was found a few times. The chain combines TRBV6-4 with TRBJ1-2, with a tentative D call TRBD1 (6 bases). Germline CDR1 and CDR2: MRHNA and SNTAGT. The ends were cut back, 7 bases at V and 0 bases at J, with 15 bases in the middle. The CDR3 spans 15 residues. CDR3 in amino acids: CASKMEQGPNYGYTF. The CDR3 bases are TGTGCCAGCAAGATGGAGCAGGGGCCTAACTATGGCTACACCTTC.

The genes are TRBV3-1 (or the pseudogene TRBV3-2) and TRBJ2-7; D not certain. The V gene lost 2 bases and the J gene lost 3 bases, with 5 bases spanning the gap. The CDR3 has 12 amino acids. Per the germline V gene, CDR1 is LGHDT and CDR2 is YNNKEL (reference sequence). CDR3 sequence: CASSQLDYEQYF. The CDR3 DNA follows: TGTGCCAGCAGCCAACTGGACTACGAGCAGTACTTC.